This T cell receptor (beta chain) appears in the sequencing data of a study of T-cell memory formation after mild COVID-19. Findings and caveats of the study: That cross-reactive memory joined was suggested by some responding clones appearing in pre-infection memory.

Germline CDR1 and CDR2: DFQATT and SNEGSKA (reference sequence). The CDR3 covers 13 residues. Between the trimmed V and J ends, which lost 5 bases and 8 bases, there was a span of 16 bases. One entry per CDR3 protein, called by TCRdb with MiXCR from the 5' RACE reads. This table has 45,000 to 50,000 distinct CDR3 sequences, around 7.3% appearing once. This clonotype was detected only a few times. The antigen is not known. The sequence was collected from a man aged 18 to 29 who had mild COVID-19 (a few samples of this study predate the infection). Cell type and time point are not known. V gene TRBV20-1 combines with J gene TRBJ2-1; D uncertain. Source material: PBMCs or a T cell subset sorted from them (not recorded which). CDR3 sequence reads: CSAGKTDRDEQFF. The CDR3 region has the DNA TGCAGTGCTGGGAAGACGGATAGGGATGAGCAGTTCTTC.